The 29 T cell receptor beta chains below come from one sample, sequenced in a study of beta chain features in type 1 diabetes. Isolated RNA was reverse transcribed in full, so expressed TCRB transcripts were sequenced. Profiling relied on immunoSEQ multiplex PCR, and the TCRdb table lists in-frame clones only, not all of them. The sample lists over 120,000 clones; 8.5% to 12% were seen once. The sequenced material came from naive CD4+ T cells from blood. These receptors were collected from a young man in good health.

This sequence joins TRBV28 and TRBJ2-1, with 12 nucleotides matching TRBD1. Trimming cost V 8 bases and J 7 bases; bases outside gene matches: 12. Per the germline V gene, CDR1 is MDHEN and CDR2 is SYDVKM. CDR3 length equals 16 residues. CDR3 nucleotides: TGTGCCAGCGGTTATTTACCGGGACAGGGGGCAAATGAGCAGTTCTTC. Protein: CASGYLPGQGANEQFF.

This clone was picked up a small number of times. The V gene is TRBV10-3, the J gene TRBJ1-1; weak D call: TRBD1 (5 bases). Germline V gene data show CDR1 as ENHRY and CDR2 as SYGVKD. This CDR3 comprises 12 residues. Trimming took 3 bases from V and 7 from J, leaving 9 bases between them. For the CDR3, the DNA is TGTGCCATCAGTGAATACACAGGTGAAGCTTTCTTT. This sequence encodes CAISEYTGEAFF.

The rearrangement uses TRBV5-1 and TRBJ2-5; TRBD1 aligns across 9 bases. The ends lost 3 bases at V and 2 bases at J; junction bases unmatched: 2. Germline assignment: CDR1 SGHRS and CDR2 YFSETQ. The CDR3 sequence is 14 residues long. This CDR3 reads CASSWDREQETQYF. The DNA for the CDR3 is TGCGCCAGCAGCTGGGACAGGGAACAAGAGACCCAGTACTTC.

The chain couples TRBV15 to TRBJ2-5, with 12 bases aligning to TRBD2. Germline CDR1 reads LNHNV; CDR2 reads YYDKDF (reference sequence). This CDR3 has 18 amino acids. V gave up 3 bases and J gave up 2 bases; unmatched junction bases: 10. The CDR3 spells CATSSHRDLAGGQETQYF. The CDR3 DNA follows: TGTGCCACCAGCAGCCACCGAGACCTAGCGGGGGGGCAAGAGACCCAGTACTTC.

This clone has a handful of counts. This chain uses TRBV11-1 with TRBJ1-2; unclear D gene. V was shortened by 5 bases and J by 5 bases, with 18 bases between the two germline ends. CDR3 size: 15 residues. Germline CDR1 reads SGHAT; CDR2 reads FQDESV (reference sequence). As DNA, the CDR3 is TGTGCCAGCAGCCCAATGGAGGGTGTAGGGTATGGCTACACCTTC. This translates into CASSPMEGVGYGYTF.

This clone has a handful of counts. The rearrangement joins TRBV7-2 to TRBJ2-7; 10 bases are a match to TRBD1. This CDR3 spans 15 amino acids. V lost 3 bases and J lost 0; bases outside the gene matches: 2. The germline V gene encodes CDR1 SGHTA and CDR2 FQGNSA. Here the CDR3 reads CASSFGQGGSYEQYF. In DNA form, the CDR3 reads TGTGCCAGCAGCTTCGGACAGGGGGGCTCCTACGAGCAGTACTTC. The full variable domain, its missing parts supplied by reference TRBV7-2 and TRBJ2-7, is GAGVSQSPSNKVTEKGKDVELRCDPISGHTALYWYRQSLGQGLEFLIYFQGNSAPDKSGLPSDRFSAERTGGSVSTLTIQRTQQEDSAVYLCASSFGQGGSYEQYFGPGTRLTVT.

The V gene is TRBV6-6, the J gene TRBJ2-7, with 7 bases fitting TRBD1. Germline trimming cut 2 bases from V and 5 bases from J; bases unmatched to any gene: 6. CDR3 size: 14 residues. Germline lookup yields CDR1 MNHNY and CDR2 SVGAGI (reference sequence). In DNA form, the CDR3 reads TGTGCCAGCAGTTACGGGACAGCGGTGGACGAGCAGTACTTC. Encoded protein: CASSYGTAVDEQYF.

This chain joins TRBV11-2 and TRBJ2-7; 10 bases match TRBD2. This CDR3 spans 14 amino acids. Germline lookup yields CDR1 SGHAT and CDR2 FQNNGV. The junction had 5 bases not matched to a gene; V was cut back by 5 bases and J by 4 bases. CDR3 in amino acids: CASSLLAGTYEQYF. DNA for the CDR3: TGTGCCAGCAGCCTACTAGCGGGGACGTACGAGCAGTACTTC.

This clone has more than one count but fewer than ten. The chain joins TRBV25-1 to TRBJ2-5; D unresolved. V lost 1 base, J lost 1 base, and 4 bases lay in between. Germline V CDR1 and CDR2: MGHDK, SYGVNS. CDR3 length equals 13 residues. The CDR3 region is CASSESLQETQYF. The CDR3 DNA reads as TGTGCCAGCAGTGAATCCCTCCAAGAGACCCAGTACTTC. The variable domain in full, with the rest retrieved from reference TRBV25-1 and TRBJ2-5, is EADIYQTPRYLVIGTGKKITLECSQTMGHDKMYWYQQDPGMELHLIHYSYGVNSTEKGDLSSESTVSRIRTEHFPLTLESARPSHTSQYLCASSESLQETQYFGPGTRLLVL.

The rearrangement joins TRBV10-3 to TRBJ1-1; 8 nucleotides agree with TRBD1. Germline CDR1 reads ENHRY; CDR2 reads SYGVKD. There are 14 residues in the CDR3. The ends lost 6 bases at V and 1 base at J; junction bases unmatched: 4. Here the CDR3 DNA reads TGTGCCATCAGCCCCGGGACAGGGAACACTGAAGCTTTCTTT. The encoded protein is CAISPGTGNTEAFF.

This clone was detected a few times. The chain uses TRBV7-2 and TRBJ1-5; D is perhaps TRBD1 (6 bases). V was shortened by 2 bases and J by 3 bases, with 8 bases between the two germline ends. Germline V CDR1 and CDR2: SGHTA, FQGNSA. This CDR3 is 14 amino acids long. The CDR3 DNA reads TGTGCCAGCAGCTTACAGGGGCCCAATCAGCCCCAGCATTTT. Translation gives CASSLQGPNQPQHF.

This chain uses TRBV7-2 with TRBJ2-2, with 13 bases identical to TRBD2. Germline values: CDR1 SGHTA, CDR2 FQGNSA. The CDR3 has 16 amino acids. V lost 5 bases to trimming and J lost 6 bases; unmatched junction nucleotides: 6. Here the CDR3 DNA reads TGTGCCAGCAGCACCCGGACTAGCGGGGGAGCCGGGGAGCTGTTTTTT. Its protein product is CASSTRTSGGAGELFF. The complete variable domain, with remaining parts taken from reference TRBV7-2 and TRBJ2-2, reads GAGVSQSPSNKVTEKGKDVELRCDPISGHTALYWYRQSLGQGLEFLIYFQGNSAPDKSGLPSDRFSAERTGGSVSTLTIQRTQQEDSAVYLCASSTRTSGGAGELFFGEGSRLTVL.

The chain employs TRBV28 and TRBJ2-7; 9 bases align to TRBD2. The CDR3 covers 15 residues. Germline assignment: CDR1 MDHEN and CDR2 SYDVKM. With 2 bases clipped from V and 4 bases from J, the junction kept 6 bases outside the gene matches. Written as DNA, the CDR3 is TGTGCCAGCAGTTTAGCGGGGGGGCCGAGGTACGAGCAGTACTTC. Its translation: CASSLAGGPRYEQYF.

This clone was seen a few times. The chain joins TRBV4-3 to TRBJ2-1, with TRBD2 matching over 10 bases. The germline V gene encodes CDR1 LGHNA and CDR2 YSLEER. The trim removed 4 bases at V and 0 bases at J, leaving 3 bases unmatched. This CDR3 has 16 residues. The CDR3 DNA reads TGCGCCAGCAGCCCAGCGGGAGGGAGCTCCTACAATGAGCAGTTCTTC. As protein: CASSPAGGSSYNEQFF.

This clone was observed a few times. The V call is TRBV6-5, the J call TRBJ1-3; D is unresolved. Germline V lookup: CDR1 MNHEY, CDR2 SVGAGI. Trimming cost V 4 bases and J 0 bases, with 10 bases left between them. The CDR3 spans 15 residues. For the CDR3, the DNA is TGTGCCAGCAGTTGGTCTACCTCCTCTGGAAACACCATATATTTT. Protein: CASSWSTSSGNTIYF.

This clone came up a few times. J is TRBJ2-7 and V is TRBV30; the D gene is possibly TRBD1 (6 bases). The CDR3 sequence is 13 residues long. The germline V gene encodes CDR1 GTSNPN and CDR2 SVGIG (reference sequence). V was pared by 2 bases and J by 4 bases, with 12 bases between. The CDR3 DNA sequence: TGTGCCTGGAGTACGACAGGACCTTACGAGCAGTACTTC. Translation: CAWSTTGPYEQYF.

The V and J genes are TRBV2 and TRBJ2-1, with D possibly TRBD2 on 5 matching bases. This CDR3 has 12 amino acids. Trimming shortened V by 11 bases and J by 7 bases, and 15 bases separated the two germline ends. The germline V gene has CDR1 SNHLY and CDR2 FYNNEI. CDR3 loop: CAGGRGGNEQFF. CDR3 nucleotide sequence: TGTGCCGGCGGACGGGGTGGTAATGAGCAGTTCTTC.

There are many counts of this clone. The V gene is TRBV9, the J gene TRBJ2-2; possibly TRBD2 for D (6 bases). The germline gives CDR1 SGDLS, CDR2 YYNGEE. Deletions cut 4 bases from V and 1 base from J, with 11 bases between. The CDR3 runs to 15 residues. In nucleotides, the CDR3 is TGTGCCAGCAGCATTAGCGGAGTGAACACCGGGGAGCTGTTTTTT. It yields the protein CASSISGVNTGELFF. Filled out from reference TRBV9 and TRBJ2-2, the complete variable domain reads DSGVTQTPKHLITATGQRVTLRCSPRSGDLSVYWYQQSLDQGLQFLIQYYNGEERAKGNILERFSAQQFPDLHSELNLSSLELGDSALYFCASSISGVNTGELFFGEGSRLTVL.

This clone appeared a few times. J is TRBJ1-5 and V is TRBV28, with TRBD1 matching 7 bases. The V segment lost 7 bases and the J segment 4 bases; nucleotides outside the gene matches: 7. CDR3 length equals 14 residues. CDR1 is MDHEN, CDR2 SYDVKM, per germline. CDR3 protein: CASTLGTDNQPQHF. DNA for the CDR3: TGTGCCAGCACCTTGGGGACAGATAATCAGCCCCAGCATTTT.

This clone has more than one count but fewer than ten. The chain's CDR3 is CASSDGGAGSNYGYTF. DNA for the CDR3: TGTGCCAGCAGTGACGGGGGGGCAGGTTCTAACTATGGCTACACCTTC. The gene calls are TRBV2 and TRBJ1-2; TRBD1 is a possible D gene (6 bases). Trimming took off 3 bases at V and 0 bases at J, with 14 bases between the two ends. Germline CDR1 reads SNHLY; CDR2 reads FYNNEI. This CDR3 contains 16 residues.

A few counts support this clone. The chain links TRBV5-4 to TRBJ2-7; TRBD1 agrees at 7 bases. The CDR3 covers 14 residues. Germline CDR1 SGHNT, CDR2 YYREEE (reference sequence). V dropped 4 bases and J dropped 2; count of bases not matched to a gene: 6. CDR3 region: CASSQRQGPYEQYF. The CDR3 DNA follows: TGTGCCAGCAGCCAGAGACAGGGCCCCTACGAGCAGTACTTC.

This clone was seen more than once but under ten times. The chain joins TRBV19 to TRBJ2-7; D is possibly TRBD1 (7 bases). The CDR3 is 14 residues long. Trimming pared 8 bases from V and 2 bases from J, leaving 16 bases between. CDR1 LNHDA and CDR2 SQIVND come from the germline V gene (reference sequence). CDR3 sequence: CASRGAGGTYEQYF. The CDR3 bases are TGTGCCAGTCGAGGGGCAGGGGGGACCTACGAGCAGTACTTC.

The rearrangement uses TRBV7-3 and TRBJ2-5, with 7 bases fitting TRBD1. CDR3 size: 14 residues. Looked up from germline, CDR1 is SGHTA and CDR2 is FQGTGA. The V gene end was trimmed by 5 bases and the J gene end by 5 bases; junction bases not matched to a gene: 8. In nucleotides, the CDR3 is TGTGCCAGCAGCCGTGGGTTAGGGGGCGAGACCCAGTACTTC. Its translation is CASSRGLGGETQYF.

CDR3 region: CASSIGTVGQPQHF. The CDR3 DNA reads as TGCGCCAGCAGCATAGGGACAGTCGGGCAGCCCCAGCATTTT. V usage is TRBV5-1 and J usage is TRBJ1-5; 7 bases match TRBD1. CDR3 length: 14 amino acids. Trimming at V came to 4 bases and at J to 7 bases, leaving 8 bases not matched to a gene. Germline V gene lookup returns CDR1 SGHRS and CDR2 YFSETQ.

Written as DNA, the CDR3 is TGTGCCAGTAGCCGGGACAGGGTAAGGGAGGCTTTCTTT. Its translation: CASSRDRVREAFF. The chain joins TRBV19 to TRBJ1-1; 9 positions match TRBD1. Germline CDR1 and CDR2: LNHDA and SQIVND (reference sequence). V lost 6 bases and J lost 11; bases outside the gene matches: 10. This CDR3 is 13 amino acids long.

This clone turned up a few times. The chain couples TRBV30 to TRBJ1-5; weak D call: TRBD1 (5 bases). Germline lookup yields CDR1 GTSNPN and CDR2 SVGIG (reference sequence). The CDR3 length is 12 residues. The V gene lost 8 bases and the J gene lost 4 bases, with 12 bases spanning the gap. DNA for the CDR3: TGTGCCGGGGCGAGTCCTAATCAGCCCCAGCATTTT. Its translation is CAGASPNQPQHF. Based on the CDR3 plus reference TRBV30 and TRBJ1-5, the full variable domain is SQTIHQWPATLVQPVGSPLSLECTVEGTSNPNLYWYRQAAGRGLQLLFYSVGIGQISSEVPQNLSASRPQDRQFILSSKKLLLSDSGFYLCAGASPNQPQHFGDGTRLSIL.

This clone was seen a few times. The chain has TRBV7-2 and TRBJ2-3; 7 bases fit TRBD2. CDR1 and CDR2 (germline): SGHTA, FQGNSA. The CDR3 extends over 15 amino acids. Trimming removed 5 bases from V and 4 bases from J; junction bases left unmatched: 9. This chain's CDR3 is CASSLDRGDADTQYF. The CDR3 DNA sequence: TGTGCCAGCAGCCTCGATCGGGGGGACGCAGATACGCAGTATTTT. The complete variable domain, with remaining parts taken from reference TRBV7-2 and TRBJ2-3, reads GAGVSQSPSNKVTEKGKDVELRCDPISGHTALYWYRQSLGQGLEFLIYFQGNSAPDKSGLPSDRFSAERTGGSVSTLTIQRTQQEDSAVYLCASSLDRGDADTQYFGPGTRLTVL.

This clone occurred a few times. This chain uses TRBV7-2 with TRBJ1-1, with no clear D. Germline V gene lookup returns CDR1 SGHTA and CDR2 FQGNSA. V lost 2 bases to trimming and J lost 0 bases, with 7 bases between them. The length of the CDR3 is 14 residues. The DNA for the CDR3 is TGTGCCAGCAGCTTACGGGGAATGAACACTGAAGCTTTCTTT. This sequence encodes CASSLRGMNTEAFF. Variable domain in full (rest from reference TRBV7-2 and TRBJ1-1): GAGVSQSPSNKVTEKGKDVELRCDPISGHTALYWYRQSLGQGLEFLIYFQGNSAPDKSGLPSDRFSAERTGGSVSTLTIQRTQQEDSAVYLCASSLRGMNTEAFFGQGTRLTVV.

This clone was seen a few times. V and J are TRBV30 and TRBJ2-3; 12 positions agree with TRBD2. V lost 0 bases and J lost 8; bases outside the gene matches: 6. Germline loops: CDR1 GTSNPN, CDR2 SVGIG (reference sequence). The CDR3 runs to 15 residues. CDR3 residues: CAWSVLAGGPGTQYF. The CDR3 region has the DNA TGTGCCTGGAGTGTACTAGCGGGGGGCCCGGGTACGCAGTATTTT.